The rows below give T cell receptor beta chains drawn from one sample of a study of T-cell memory formation after mild COVID-19. TCRdb re-derived calls from the 5' RACE reads in MiXCR, one entry per CDR3 protein. The sample has around 370,000 distinct CDR3 sequences; roughly 20% are singletons. What was sequenced was PBMCs or a T cell subset sorted from them (not recorded which). All receptors come from an adult woman who had mild COVID-19 (a few samples of this study predate the infection). Cell type and time point are not known. CDR3s include the opening cysteine and the closing phenylalanine or tryptophan. The D gene is left open where the match is weak. Clone size is given for some rows only: seen once, a few or many times, or a class if the clone is expanded.

d_call: .
clone_size: .
v_call: TRBV9
j_call: TRBJ1-2
cdr3_aa: CASSAQVNYGYTF
cdr3_nt: TGTGCCAGCAGCGCCCAGGTTAACTATGGCTACACCTTC

d_call: .
clone_size: few
v_call: TRBV11-2
j_call: TRBJ1-1
cdr3_aa: CASSLARKGEDTEAFF
cdr3_nt: TGTGCCAGCAGCTTAGCACGGAAAGGAGAGGACACTGAAGCTTTCTTT

d_call: TRBD2
clone_size: .
v_call: TRBV10-3
j_call: TRBJ2-1
cdr3_aa: CAISSTSGSYNEQFF
cdr3_nt: TGTGCTATCAGTAGCACTAGCGGTTCTTACAATGAGCAGTTCTTC

d_call: TRBD1
clone_size: many
v_call: TRBV18
j_call: TRBJ1-6
cdr3_aa: CASSLDRVNSPLHF
cdr3_nt: TGTGCCAGCAGCCTGGACAGGGTAAATTCACCCCTCCACTTT

d_call: TRBD2
clone_size: many
v_call: TRBV12-3/TRBV12-4
j_call: TRBJ2-1
cdr3_aa: CATKGTSGRAYNEQFF
cdr3_nt: TGTGCCACTAAAGGGACTAGCGGGAGGGCTTACAATGAGCAGTTCTTC

d_call: TRBD2
clone_size: .
v_call: TRBV9
j_call: TRBJ2-5
cdr3_aa: CASSASGGAIETQYF
cdr3_nt: TGTGCCAGCAGCGCGAGCGGGGGGGCCATAGAGACCCAGTACTTC

d_call: .
clone_size: .
v_call: TRBV6-2/TRBV6-3
j_call: TRBJ2-1
cdr3_aa: CASSYPDNEQFF
cdr3_nt: TGTGCCAGCAGTTACCCGGACAATGAGCAGTTCTTC

d_call: .
clone_size: .
v_call: TRBV5-1
j_call: TRBJ2-5
cdr3_aa: CASSLAHSGTQYF
cdr3_nt: TGCGCCAGCAGCTTGGCCCATAGCGGGACCCAGTACTTC

d_call: TRBD1
clone_size: few
v_call: TRBV27
j_call: TRBJ1-1
cdr3_aa: CASTRQGALGTEAFF
cdr3_nt: TGTGCCAGCACCCGACAGGGGGCTCTGGGCACTGAAGCTTTCTTT

d_call: TRBD1
clone_size: few
v_call: TRBV20-1
j_call: TRBJ2-7
cdr3_aa: CSVRLQDRGLGEQYF
cdr3_nt: TGCAGTGTCCGACTCCAGGACAGGGGGCTGGGCGAGCAGTACTTC

d_call: .
clone_size: few
v_call: TRBV7-8
j_call: TRBJ2-3
cdr3_aa: CASSFIPTSTTDTQYF
cdr3_nt: TGTGCCAGCAGCTTCATACCGACTAGTACCACAGATACGCAGTATTTT

d_call: .
clone_size: few
v_call: TRBV7-2
j_call: TRBJ1-4
cdr3_aa: CASSSRRGALEKLFF
cdr3_nt: TGTGCCAGCAGCTCCCGGAGGGGGGCTCTAGAAAAACTGTTTTTT

d_call: TRBD2
clone_size: few
v_call: TRBV18
j_call: TRBJ2-5
cdr3_aa: CASQGLAGRETQYF
cdr3_nt: TGTGCCAGCCAGGGACTAGCGGGAAGAGAGACCCAGTACTTC

d_call: .
clone_size: few
v_call: TRBV12-3/TRBV12-4
j_call: TRBJ1-2
cdr3_aa: CASSLVGTPDGYTF
cdr3_nt: TGTGCCAGCAGTTTAGTTGGGACCCCTGATGGCTACACCTTC

d_call: .
clone_size: .
v_call: TRBV20-1
j_call: TRBJ2-7
cdr3_aa: CSASLQVYEQYF
cdr3_nt: TGCAGTGCTAGCTTACAGGTCTACGAGCAGTACTTC

d_call: .
clone_size: few
v_call: TRBV6-5
j_call: TRBJ2-7
cdr3_aa: CASSYGTPREQYF
cdr3_nt: TGTGCCAGCAGCTACGGGACGCCTCGTGAGCAGTACTTC

d_call: .
clone_size: few
v_call: TRBV29-1
j_call: TRBJ2-3
cdr3_aa: CSVGAVTDTQYF
cdr3_nt: TGCAGCGTTGGGGCCGTCACAGATACGCAGTATTTT

d_call: .
clone_size: many
v_call: TRBV5-1
j_call: TRBJ2-2
cdr3_aa: CASSPRTGGAGELFF
cdr3_nt: TGTGCCAGCAGCCCCCGGACCGGAGGGGCCGGGGAGCTGTTTTTT

d_call: .
clone_size: .
v_call: TRBV7-2
j_call: TRBJ2-5
cdr3_aa: CASSSLPIRGAQETQYF
cdr3_nt: TGTGCCAGCAGCTCCCTCCCCATACGAGGGGCACAAGAGACCCAGTACTTC

d_call: .
clone_size: few
v_call: TRBV20-1
j_call: TRBJ2-7
cdr3_aa: CSALISGKSYEQYF
cdr3_nt: TGCAGTGCCCTCATATCGGGAAAAAGTTACGAGCAGTACTTC

d_call: TRBD1
clone_size: few
v_call: TRBV7-7
j_call: TRBJ2-5
cdr3_aa: CASSARQGRVETQYF
cdr3_nt: TGTGCTAGCAGCGCCCGACAGGGGAGAGTAGAGACCCAGTACTTC

d_call: .
clone_size: .
v_call: TRBV7-6
j_call: TRBJ2-1
cdr3_aa: CASSLVSDSGNEQFF
cdr3_nt: TGTGCCAGCAGCTTAGTCTCTGACAGTGGCAATGAGCAGTTCTTC

d_call: TRBD1
clone_size: few
v_call: TRBV7-2
j_call: TRBJ2-5
cdr3_aa: CASSWGTAIQETQYF
cdr3_nt: TGTGCCAGCAGCTGGGGGACAGCAATCCAAGAGACCCAGTACTTC

d_call: TRBD1
clone_size: few
v_call: TRBV5-4
j_call: TRBJ1-5
cdr3_aa: CASSLADRGGYIVDQPQHF
cdr3_nt: TGTGCCAGCAGCTTGGCGGACAGGGGAGGGTACATAGTCGATCAGCCCCAGCATTTT

d_call: .
clone_size: .
v_call: TRBV4-2
j_call: TRBJ1-3
cdr3_aa: CASSQGGAGNTIYF
cdr3_nt: TGTGCCAGCAGCCAAGGAGGGGCTGGAAACACCATATATTTT

d_call: .
clone_size: .
v_call: TRBV24-1
j_call: TRBJ1-2
cdr3_aa: CATSDFSQTGGYTF
cdr3_nt: TGTGCCACCAGTGATTTTTCACAGACGGGCGGCTACACCTTC

d_call: TRBD2
clone_size: .
v_call: TRBV7-9
j_call: TRBJ2-1
cdr3_aa: CASSLLRLAASPEQFF
cdr3_nt: TGTGCCAGCAGCTTATTACGCCTAGCGGCCTCTCCTGAGCAGTTCTTC

d_call: .
clone_size: .
v_call: TRBV5-1
j_call: TRBJ2-6
cdr3_aa: CASRLGASSGANVLTF
cdr3_nt: TGCGCCAGCCGTCTAGGGGCCAGCTCTGGGGCCAACGTCCTGACTTTC

d_call: .
clone_size: .
v_call: TRBV6-2/TRBV6-3
j_call: TRBJ2-2
cdr3_aa: CASQANTGELFF
cdr3_nt: TGTGCCAGCCAGGCGAACACCGGGGAGCTGTTTTTT

d_call: TRBD1
clone_size: few
v_call: TRBV5-6
j_call: TRBJ1-2
cdr3_aa: CASSSRPRTGRYGYTF
cdr3_nt: TGTGCCAGCAGCTCACGACCCCGGACAGGGAGATATGGCTACACCTTC

d_call: .
clone_size: few
v_call: TRBV7-2
j_call: TRBJ2-7
cdr3_aa: CASSAYQGYEQYF
cdr3_nt: TGTGCCAGCAGCGCCTACCAGGGGTACGAGCAGTACTTC

d_call: .
clone_size: few
v_call: TRBV6-5
j_call: TRBJ1-4
cdr3_aa: CASSSTGEGKKLFF
cdr3_nt: TGTGCCAGCAGTTCGACCGGGGAGGGCAAAAAACTGTTTTTT

d_call: .
clone_size: few
v_call: TRBV20-1
j_call: TRBJ2-2
cdr3_aa: CSAPPGNTGELFF
cdr3_nt: TGCAGTGCCCCCCCAGGGAACACCGGGGAGCTGTTTTTT

d_call: TRBD2
clone_size: few
v_call: TRBV7-9
j_call: TRBJ2-1
cdr3_aa: CASSARTSQSSYNEQFF
cdr3_nt: TGTGCCAGCAGCGCCCGGACTAGCCAAAGCTCCTACAATGAGCAGTTCTTC

d_call: .
clone_size: few
v_call: TRBV3-1
j_call: TRBJ2-1
cdr3_aa: CASSQSQVEQFF
cdr3_nt: TGTGCCAGCAGCCAATCTCAGGTTGAGCAGTTCTTC

d_call: TRBD2
clone_size: few
v_call: TRBV4-2
j_call: TRBJ2-2
cdr3_aa: CASSQVGTSEYTGELFF
cdr3_nt: TGTGCCAGCAGCCAAGTAGGGACTAGCGAGTACACCGGGGAGCTGTTTTTT

d_call: TRBD1
clone_size: .
v_call: TRBV7-8
j_call: TRBJ1-1
cdr3_aa: CASSLGPGGNTEAFF
cdr3_nt: TGTGCCAGCAGCTTAGGGCCAGGGGGAAACACTGAAGCTTTCTTT

d_call: .
clone_size: .
v_call: TRBV12-3/TRBV12-4
j_call: TRBJ1-3
cdr3_aa: CASSFDPRISGNTIYF
cdr3_nt: TGTGCCAGCAGTTTTGACCCACGGATCTCTGGAAACACCATATATTTT

d_call: TRBD1
clone_size: .
v_call: TRBV6-2/TRBV6-3
j_call: TRBJ1-1
cdr3_aa: CASSYLGQGYTEAFF
cdr3_nt: TGTGCCAGCAGTTACCTGGGACAGGGATACACTGAAGCTTTCTTT

d_call: .
clone_size: .
v_call: TRBV7-2
j_call: TRBJ2-4
cdr3_aa: CASSLGSGVAKNIQYF
cdr3_nt: TGTGCCAGCAGCTTAGGTTCGGGGGTCGCCAAAAACATTCAGTACTTC

d_call: .
clone_size: few
v_call: TRBV5-1
j_call: TRBJ2-1
cdr3_aa: CASSPEAYNEQFF
cdr3_nt: TGCGCCAGCAGCCCAGAGGCCTACAATGAGCAGTTCTTC

d_call: .
clone_size: few
v_call: TRBV6-5
j_call: TRBJ2-5
cdr3_aa: CASSPWVSVQETQYF
cdr3_nt: TGTGCCAGCAGCCCCTGGGTTTCGGTCCAAGAGACCCAGTACTTC

d_call: .
clone_size: .
v_call: TRBV11-1
j_call: TRBJ2-3
cdr3_aa: CASSLALTGAGGDTQYF
cdr3_nt: TGTGCCAGCAGCTTAGCCCTAACAGGGGCCGGAGGGGATACGCAGTATTTT

d_call: .
clone_size: .
v_call: TRBV9
j_call: TRBJ2-7
cdr3_aa: CASSPTRGGGYEQYF
cdr3_nt: TGTGCCAGCAGCCCCACCAGGGGAGGGGGCTACGAGCAGTACTTC

d_call: .
clone_size: .
v_call: TRBV29-1
j_call: TRBJ2-5
cdr3_aa: CSVVVSQETQYF
cdr3_nt: TGCAGCGTTGTTGTCAGTCAAGAGACCCAGTACTTC

d_call: .
clone_size: once
v_call: TRBV6-2/TRBV6-3
j_call: TRBJ1-4
cdr3_aa: CASSTPATNEKLFF
cdr3_nt: TGTGCCAGCAGCACTCCCGCAACTAATGAAAAACTGTTTTTT

d_call: .
clone_size: .
v_call: TRBV4-1
j_call: TRBJ2-1
cdr3_aa: CASSQGRYGMVNNEQFF
cdr3_nt: TGCGCCAGCAGCCAAGGGAGGTATGGTATGGTGAACAATGAGCAGTTCTTC

d_call: .
clone_size: .
v_call: TRBV5-1
j_call: TRBJ2-3
cdr3_aa: CASSLEVVSDTQYF
cdr3_nt: TGCGCCAGCAGCTTGGAGGTTGTATCAGATACGCAGTATTTT

d_call: TRBD2
clone_size: many
v_call: TRBV29-1
j_call: TRBJ2-1
cdr3_aa: CSAQVGGRGYEQFF
cdr3_nt: TGCAGCGCCCAAGTGGGCGGGAGGGGCTATGAGCAGTTCTTC

d_call: TRBD1
clone_size: few
v_call: TRBV29-1
j_call: TRBJ2-3
cdr3_aa: CSVEGTVADTQYF
cdr3_nt: TGCAGCGTTGAGGGGACAGTAGCAGATACGCAGTATTTT

d_call: TRBD1
clone_size: .
v_call: TRBV12-3/TRBV12-4
j_call: TRBJ2-7
cdr3_aa: CASSLGQGAHEQYF
cdr3_nt: TGTGCCAGCAGTTTGGGGCAGGGGGCCCACGAGCAGTACTTC

d_call: TRBD1
clone_size: few
v_call: TRBV29-1
j_call: TRBJ2-2
cdr3_aa: CSASPGQGPTGELFF
cdr3_nt: TGCAGCGCCTCCCCCGGACAGGGGCCCACCGGGGAGCTGTTTTTT